This T cell receptor (beta chain) was found in a study of T cell repertoires in cytomegalovirus infection. Study background: An indication of both CMV infection and matching HLA type came from public TCR beta signatures.

Whole-study findings and limits: Dominant in the ex vivo response were TCR beta clonotypes restricted by HLA-C and specific for CMV. Of the TCR beta families, the public ones yielded a cumulative frequency that identified carriers of CMV plus the relevant HLA.

Regarding this clonotype: Its matching antigen is unknown.

Per germline, CDR1 ENHRY and CDR2 SYGVKD. The V gene end was trimmed by 0 bases and the J gene end by 0 bases; junction bases not matched to a gene: 8. CDR3 size: 17 residues. TCRdb called the reads again in MiXCR, with one record for every CDR3 protein. The sample lists approximately 180,000 distinct CDR3 sequences; about 18% were seen once. What was sequenced was CD8+ T cells from PBMCs. This TCR was recovered from a human donor in good health (CMV status not recorded). Some clones in this sample may be carry-over from other donors' samples. This chain uses TRBV10-3 with TRBJ2-7; 7 nucleotides line up with TRBD1. As DNA, the CDR3 is TGTGCCATCAGTGAGTCGGCAGGGGGAGAACGCTCCTACGAGCAGTACTTC. As protein: CAISESAGGERSYEQYF.